The next 13 T cell receptor beta chains were all read from a single sample in a study of PD-L1 blockade in urothelial cancer. Documented time point: pretreatment peripheral blood. The method was immunoSEQ multiplex PCR; TCRdb's version includes in-frame clones alone and lacks a portion of them. The table shows 35,000 to 45,000 clones, with around nine tenths occurring only once. Material: PBMCs, obtained around atezolizumab (anti-PD-L1) treatment. The source of these receptors is a donor at least 40 years old with urothelial cancer.

This chain uses TRBV10-3 with TRBJ2-7, with D possibly matching TRBD1 (6 bases). Germline CDR1 and CDR2: ENHRY and SYGVKD. The ends were cut back, 5 bases at V and 2 bases at J, with 16 bases in the middle. The CDR3 has 15 residues. The CDR3 nucleotides are TGTGCCATCAGTAACCCGGGGCCAGGGGCCTACGAGCAGTACTTC. It codes for CAISNPGPGAYEQYF.

CDR3 in amino acids: CASTGGEQYF. CDR3 DNA sequence: TGCGCCAGCACGGGGGGCGAGCAGTACTTC. The chain employs TRBV10-1 and TRBJ2-7, with TRBD2 matching over 7 bases. V dropped 7 bases and J dropped 6; count of bases not matched to a gene: 0. The CDR3 is made up of 10 amino acids. Germline CDR1 WNHNN, CDR2 SYGVQD (reference sequence).

This chain joins TRBV7-9 and TRBJ2-7; 10 bases match TRBD2. With 5 bases clipped from V and 0 bases from J, the junction kept 10 bases outside the gene matches. The CDR3 is made up of 17 amino acids. In germline, CDR1 is SEHNR, CDR2 FQNEAQ (reference sequence). The CDR3 sequence is CASSPLAGESPSYEQYF. The CDR3 coding sequence is TGTGCCAGCAGCCCCCTAGCGGGAGAGTCCCCCTCCTACGAGCAGTACTTC. The complete variable domain, with remaining parts taken from reference TRBV7-9 and TRBJ2-7, reads DTGVSQNPRHKITKRGQNVTFRCDPISEHNRLYWYRQTLGQGPEFLTYFQNEAQLEKSRLLSDRFSAERPKGSFSTLEIQRTEQGDSAMYLCASSPLAGESPSYEQYFGPGTRLTVT.

The V call is TRBV5-1, the J call TRBJ1-1; D is perhaps TRBD1 (6 bases). The CDR3 is 14 residues long. V lost 8 bases and J lost 4, with 18 bases in between. Per germline, CDR1 SGHRS and CDR2 YFSETQ. CDR3 amino acids: CASAARQEVTEAFF. The CDR3 DNA reads TGCGCCAGTGCGGCCCGACAGGAGGTCACTGAAGCTTTCTTT.

This chain connects TRBV7-3 to TRBJ2-1; 11 bases are a match to TRBD2. Looked up from germline, CDR1 is SGHTA and CDR2 is FQGTGA. The CDR3 extends over 20 amino acids. With 0 bases clipped from V and 6 bases from J, the junction kept 16 bases outside the gene matches. CDR3: CASSLTASGRLPTISNEQFF. The CDR3 DNA reads TGTGCCAGCAGCTTAACGGCTAGCGGGAGGCTCCCGACCATTTCCAATGAGCAGTTCTTC.

The genes are TRBV29-1 and TRBJ1-2; 8 nucleotides line up with TRBD1. Germline V gene lookup returns CDR1 SQVTM and CDR2 ANQGSEA. Trimming cost V 8 bases and J 7 bases; bases outside gene matches: 12. The CDR3 has 13 residues. This chain's CDR3 is CSIAEQGAGGYTF. CDR3 sequence (DNA): TGCAGCATTGCCGAGCAGGGGGCTGGTGGCTACACCTTC.

The chain has TRBV29-1 and TRBJ1-4; the D is unclear. Per germline, CDR1 SQVTM and CDR2 ANQGSEA. V lost 4 bases and J 3 bases, leaving 6 bases between the germline ends. The CDR3 extends over 12 amino acids. The DNA of the CDR3 is TGCAGCGTTGGGGAGGCTAATGAAAAACTGTTTTTT. It yields the protein CSVGEANEKLFF.

The rearrangement joins TRBV5-8 to TRBJ2-1, with a weak D call TRBD1 (7 bases). The CDR3 totals 16 residues. Germline CDR1 is SGHTS and CDR2 is YDEGEE. V was clipped by 1 base and J by 3 bases, with 14 bases between them. CDR3 sequence (DNA): TGTGCCAGCAGCTTGAGGAGGAGGGGGCTCTACAATGAGCAGTTCTTC. Residues: CASSLRRRGLYNEQFF.

The V call is TRBV11-1, the J call TRBJ2-7; 7 bases map to TRBD1. The CDR3 is 13 residues long. With V trimmed by 5 bases and J by 6 bases, 7 bases remained unmatched. Germline loops: CDR1 SGHAT, CDR2 FQDESV (reference sequence). The CDR3 reads CASSRTGQTEQYF. CDR3 in DNA: TGTGCCAGCAGCCGCACGGGACAGACCGAGCAGTACTTC.

The chain recombines TRBV19 with TRBJ2-7, with D possibly being TRBD2 (6 bases). The length of the CDR3 is 13 residues. Between the trimmed V and J ends, which lost 5 bases and 4 bases, there was a span of 12 bases. CDR1 and CDR2 from the germline V gene are LNHDA and SQIVND (reference sequence). The CDR3 sequence: CASSSGTPYEQYF. CDR3 coding DNA: TGTGCCAGTAGTTCCGGGACTCCGTACGAGCAGTACTTC.

The chain joins TRBV2 to TRBJ2-1; 8 nucleotides line up with TRBD2. Trimming cost V 7 bases and J 7 bases; bases outside gene matches: 6. CDR3 size: 13 residues. Germline V lookup: CDR1 SNHLY, CDR2 FYNNEI. DNA for the CDR3: TGTGCCAGCAAGCGGGAGCCGGGTAATGAGCAGTTCTTC. This gives the protein CASKREPGNEQFF.

Comments on this clone: One end of the junction varies from germline; a read error may be responsible. This chain uses TRBV13 with TRBJ2-1, with 7 bases identical to TRBD2. This CDR3 region has 12 residues. Germline CDR1 PRHDT, CDR2 FYEKMQ (reference sequence). The CDR3 bases are TGTGCCAGCAGCCCCAAAGCGGGAACCCCGCTCTTC. Translating it yields CASSPKAGTPLF. Full variable domain (outside the CDR3, taken from reference TRBV13 and TRBJ2-1): AAGVIQSPRHLIKEKRETATLKCYPIPRHDTVYWYQQGPGQDPQFLISFYEKMQSDKGSIPDRFSAQQFSDYHSELNMSSLELGDSALYFCASSPKAGTPLFGPGTRLTVL.

This chain uses TRBV30 with TRBJ2-5; D may be TRBD1 (5 bases). The CDR3 extends over 13 amino acids. V was pared by 2 bases and J by 4 bases, with 11 bases between. Germline lookup yields CDR1 GTSNPN and CDR2 SVGIG (reference sequence). The CDR3 DNA is TGTGCCTGGAGTCCTGGGGCCAGAGAGACCCAGTACTTC. This sequence encodes CAWSPGARETQYF.